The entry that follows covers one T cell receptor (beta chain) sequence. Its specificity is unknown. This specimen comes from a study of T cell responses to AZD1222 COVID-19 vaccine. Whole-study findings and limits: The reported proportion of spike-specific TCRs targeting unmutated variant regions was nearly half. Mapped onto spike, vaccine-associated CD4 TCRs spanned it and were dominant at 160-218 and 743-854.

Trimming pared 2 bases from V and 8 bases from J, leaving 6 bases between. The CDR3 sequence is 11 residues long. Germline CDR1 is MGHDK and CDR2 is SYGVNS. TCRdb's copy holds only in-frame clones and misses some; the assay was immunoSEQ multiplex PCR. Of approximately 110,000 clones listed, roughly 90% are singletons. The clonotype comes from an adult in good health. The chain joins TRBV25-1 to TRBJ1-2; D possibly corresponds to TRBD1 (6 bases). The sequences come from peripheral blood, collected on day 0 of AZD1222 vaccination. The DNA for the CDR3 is TGTGCCAGCAGTGAAGGGGGCGGCTACACCTTC. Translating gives CASSEGGGYTF.